What follows is one TCR beta chain and its context. This sample stems from a study of OX40 agonist ivuxolimab in advanced cancers. Whole-study context: Prior checkpoint blockade (anti-PD-1, anti-PD-L1 or anti-CTLA-4) was permitted; over 30% had it.

Trimming took 7 bases from V and 7 from J; bases not matched to a gene: 14. This CDR3 has 14 amino acids. The V gene's germline CDR1 is SQVTM and CDR2 ANQGSEA. Repertoires were generated with immunoSEQ multiplex PCR, while TCRdb's copy carries only in-frame clones and drops some. This sample has 150,000 to 170,000 clones, with 90% to 95% found just once. This chain connects TRBV29-1 to TRBJ2-7; TRBD2 agrees at 9 bases. The sequencing used CD4+ or CD8+ T cells sorted from blood, collected in a trial of the OX40 agonist ivuxolimab. The source of this sequence is an adult with an advanced solid tumor such as melanoma, head and neck, liver or kidney cancer. This chain's CDR3 is CSAGGAGGPWEQYF. The DNA for the CDR3 is TGCAGCGCCGGAGGTGCGGGGGGGCCGTGGGAGCAGTACTTC.